The clone carrying this T cell receptor (beta chain) was counted at least ten times. As yet, its antigen is unknown. With 0 bases clipped from V and 4 bases from J, the junction kept 9 bases outside the gene matches. This CDR3 is built from 16 residues. Germline V lookup: CDR1 LNHNV, CDR2 YYDKDF (reference sequence). Genomic DNA was the source, and TCR beta CDR3 was amplified from it by two-round multiplex PCR. Primers were specific to each TRBV and TRBJ gene in first-round PCR. TCRdb re-called the multiplex PCR reads through MiXCR, storing one row per CDR3 protein. The profile shows approximately 13,000 distinct CDR3 sequences, roughly 31% of them singletons. This sample was taken from a study of prognosis after radiotherapy for stage I lung cancer. Study details: Enrolled patients (around 13 men, 6 women) had a median age of roughly 77 years and an age range of roughly 50 to 84 years. The study's findings and limits: It was reported that patients with metastases and those without them differed in TRBV and TRBJ gene usage.

Peripheral blood was collected in volumes of around 6.5 milliliters at each of two time points. Source: PBMCs, taken before or after stereotactic body radiation therapy (not recorded which). This clonotype was obtained from a donor over 45 with non-small cell lung cancer. V usage is TRBV15 and J usage is TRBJ2-7; 7 nucleotides agree with TRBD2. The CDR3 region is CATSRDGGTLSYEQYF. CDR3 sequence (DNA): TGTGCCACCAGCAGAGACGGGGGGACCCTCTCATACGAGCAGTACTTC.